A single T cell receptor beta chain is shown here with its context. J lost 6 bases, V lost 8 bases, and 14 bases had no gene match. Germline lookup yields CDR1 MDHEN and CDR2 SYDVKM. The CDR3 totals 15 residues. Sequencing used immunoSEQ multiplex PCR; TCRdb keeps in-frame clones, though not all of them. Of about 370,000 clones listed, approximately 92% are singletons. The data were obtained in a study of blood T cell repertoires in COVID-19. The sequenced sample consisted of PBMCs or T cells enriched from blood (not recorded which). The receptor was isolated from a young man who had recovered from COVID-19. This chain uses TRBV28 with TRBJ2-7; TRBD2 aligns across 9 bases. CDR3 sequence (DNA): TGTGCCAGCTCTTCGGGCGGGAGGGCGTCCGGCGAGCAGTACTTC. Translation: CASSSGGRASGEQYF.